The following is a TCR beta chain sequence with its context. Antigen unknown. PCR primers comprised 60 Vbeta and 13 Jbeta primers. Assay used: immunoSEQ multiplex PCR; TCRdb lists only in-frame clones, some missing. The data hold over 40,000 clones, with about 72% observed a single time. The ends were cut back, 4 bases at V and 6 bases at J, with 16 bases in the middle. CDR3 length: 14 amino acids. Germline CDR1 reads SQVTM; CDR2 reads ANQGSEA. The data originate from a study of cytomegalovirus exposure and HLA in healthy donors. General study results and limits: Excluded were some V segments that proved indistinguishable, including TRBV6-2 and TRBV6-3.

Sequenced input: PBMCs. This sequence originates from a man aged 30 to 39 in good health and CMV-seronegative. The rearrangement joins TRBV29-1 to TRBJ2-1; D is perhaps TRBD1 (5 bases). The CDR3 region is CSVVFSWTPNEQFF. The CDR3 DNA sequence: TGCAGCGTTGTCTTTTCTTGGACACCCAATGAGCAGTTCTTC.